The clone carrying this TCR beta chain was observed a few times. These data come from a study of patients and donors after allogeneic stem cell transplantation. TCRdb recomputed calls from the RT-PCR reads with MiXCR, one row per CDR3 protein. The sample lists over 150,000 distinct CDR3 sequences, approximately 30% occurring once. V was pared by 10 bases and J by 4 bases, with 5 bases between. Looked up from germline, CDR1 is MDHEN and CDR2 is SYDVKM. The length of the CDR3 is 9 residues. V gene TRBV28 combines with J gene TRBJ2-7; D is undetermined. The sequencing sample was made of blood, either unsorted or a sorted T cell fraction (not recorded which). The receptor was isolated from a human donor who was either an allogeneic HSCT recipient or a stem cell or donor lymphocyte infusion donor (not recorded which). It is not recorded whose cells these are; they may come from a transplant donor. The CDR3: CAIFYEQYF. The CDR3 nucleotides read TGTGCCATTTTTTACGAGCAGTACTTC. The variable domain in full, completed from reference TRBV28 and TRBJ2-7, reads DVKVTQSSRYLVKRTGEKVFLECVQDMDHENMFWYRQDPGLGLRLIYFSYDVKMKEKGDIPEGYSVSREKKERFSLILESASTNQTSMYLCAIFYEQYFGPGTRLTVT.